This TCR beta chain was profiled in a study of T cell responses to AZD1222 COVID-19 vaccine. General study points: The study identified only six AZD1222 recipients as seropositive at baseline. Increases in Spike-specific TCR breadth and depth were seen after two AZD1222 doses. Donors skewed white British and female; clonal diversity was possibly underestimated.

The repertoire was sequenced with immunoSEQ multiplex PCR; TCRdb's copy has only in-frame clones and lacks some. This table holds under 45,000 clones, about 89% found once. This clone was seen only once. Antigen: not known. The TCR comes from an adult in good health. The material was peripheral blood, obtained on day 0 of AZD1222 vaccination.

For the CDR3, the DNA is TGTGCCAGTAGTACAACAGGGGGCGGACAGCCCCAGCATTTT. This encodes CASSTTGGGQPQHF. This chain connects TRBV19 to TRBJ1-5; 9 positions match TRBD1. Germline V gene data show CDR1 as LNHDA and CDR2 as SQIVND (reference sequence). Germline trimming cut 4 bases from V and 7 bases from J; bases unmatched to any gene: 5. The CDR3 spans 14 residues.